This TCR beta chain derives from a study of shared clonotypes between healthy human individuals. Turning to the study itself: Donors had three CD4 naive, three CD4 memory, two CD8 naive and one CD8 memory plate apiece.

TCRdb keeps only in-frame clones here, not all; method: immunoSEQ multiplex PCR. The data show some 2.3 million clones, approximately 93% seen once. The V and J ends lost 7 bases and 4 bases respectively, with 13 bases between them. This CDR3 is 13 amino acids long. Germline assignment: CDR1 MNHNS and CDR2 SASEGT. This TCR was sampled from a man aged 18 to 30 in good health. Some clones in this sample may be carry-over from other donors' samples. The sequencing sample was made of naive CD4+ T cells from PBMCs. The subset is: CD45RA+ positively selected. The rearrangement joins TRBV6-1 to TRBJ1-2; the D is unclear. This CDR3 is CASTTWGGYGYTF. The CDR3 bases are TGTGCCAGCACCACATGGGGAGGCTATGGCTACACCTTC.